This TCR beta chain was sequenced in a study of blood T cell repertoires in COVID-19. In the study overall: Sites in the United States, Italy and Spain provided acute and convalescent COVID-19 samples. The cDNA or gDNA used as material had been derived from T cells, B-cell-depleted T cells, or PBMCs.

CDR1 is MNHEY, CDR2 SMNVEV, per germline (reference sequence). V was pared by 6 bases and J by 14 bases, with 14 bases between. This CDR3 is 11 amino acids long. Per the authors' pipeline: Nucleated cell counts were estimated from reference gene primer amplification. The assay was immunoSEQ multiplex PCR, and TCRdb's table has in-frame clones only and misses some. V, J and clone size derive from that table, while D and trimming were established from the DNA sequence. The sample has some 81,000 clones; roughly 91% are singletons. The origin of this receptor is a woman in her fifties or sixties in a cohort sampled during active COVID-19. What was sequenced was peripheral blood. This sequence joins TRBV27 and TRBJ1-3; a weak D match, TRBD1 (6 bases). CDR3 nucleotide sequence: TGTGCCAGCAGCTACGCAGGGGCCGTATATTTT. Its translation: CASSYAGAVYF.